This T cell receptor (beta chain) was sequenced for a study of long-term antiretroviral therapy in people with HIV. Germline lookup yields CDR1 LGHNT and CDR2 FRNRAP. This CDR3 has 16 amino acids. Version v3.0 of the immunoSEQ assay ran at survey level. Assay: immunoSEQ multiplex PCR; the TCRdb copy retains only in-frame clones and omits some. The data show about 7,200 clones, about 76% seen once. Notes on this clone: The junction and the germline gene differ at one end; a read error may be behind it.

Sequencing used unsorted PBMCs, obtained about 0.9 years before starting antiretroviral therapy. The chain joins TRBV12-5 to TRBJ1-6, with D possibly TRBD1 on 5 matching bases. The sequence came from a man in his forties or fifties with HIV. In nucleotides, the CDR3 is TGTGCTAGTGGCTTGGACAAAAGCTCCTATAATTCACCCCTCCACTTT. This translates into CASGLDKSSYNSPLHF.